These 10 T cell receptor beta chains originate from one sample sequenced in a study of blood T cells in healthy people across ages. It was with a sample-barcoded 5' primer and a J-beta primer mix that a second PCR of roughly 7 to 12 cycles was run. TCRdb used MiXCR to reprocess the 5' RACE reads, holding one entry per CDR3 protein. The table lists 1.5 million to 2 million distinct CDR3 sequences, roughly 27% of them singletons. The source material was blood. These receptors originate from a woman in her thirties in good health.

This clonotype has only a few counts. The V and J genes are TRBV7-3 and TRBJ2-5; D might be TRBD2 (5 bases). CDR1 is SGHTA, CDR2 FQGTGA, per germline. The germline V and J ends were trimmed by 0 bases and 4 bases, with 12 bases remaining between them. The CDR3 totals 15 residues. CDR3 region: CASSLTSEGLETQYF. In nucleotides, the CDR3 is TGTGCCAGCAGCTTAACGTCCGAGGGTCTAGAGACCCAGTACTTC.

Written as DNA, the CDR3 is TGTGCCAGCGGTGTATCCCTCTACAATGAGCAGTTCTTC. This translates into CASGVSLYNEQFF. The J gene is TRBJ2-1, the V gene TRBV2; D gene ambiguous. The CDR3 runs 13 residues. The V end was cut by 8 bases, the J end by 3 bases, with 11 bases between. Germline CDR1 SNHLY, CDR2 FYNNEI.

The chain recombines TRBV7-9 with TRBJ1-4, with 9 bases identical to TRBD1. Unmatched junction bases numbered 11, after V lost 4 bases and J lost 8 bases. The CDR3 covers 16 residues. Per the germline V gene, CDR1 is SEHNR and CDR2 is FQNEAQ (reference sequence). CDR3 sequence: CASSWGGTGKKEKLFF. In DNA form, the CDR3 reads TGTGCCAGCAGCTGGGGGGGGACAGGGAAGAAGGAAAAACTGTTTTTT.

The chain couples TRBV6-6 to TRBJ1-1; D is undetermined. Deletions cut 2 bases from V and 5 bases from J, with 6 bases between. Per the germline V gene, CDR1 is MNHNY and CDR2 is SVGAGI (reference sequence). The CDR3 is 12 residues long. CDR3 sequence: CASSYRETEAFF. CDR3 coding DNA: TGTGCCAGCAGTTACCGGGAAACTGAAGCTTTCTTT.

The chain joins TRBV5-5 to TRBJ1-1, with TRBD1 identical over 7 bases. Germline trimming cut 5 bases from V and 0 bases from J; bases unmatched to any gene: 10. Per the germline V gene, CDR1 is SGHKS and CDR2 is YYEKEE (reference sequence). This CDR3 contains 16 residues. CDR3 coding DNA: TGTGCCAGCAGTTATGGACAGGAGCTCATGAACACTGAAGCTTTCTTT. Encoded protein: CASSYGQELMNTEAFF. Full variable domain (outside the CDR3, taken from reference TRBV5-5 and TRBJ1-1): DAGVTQSPTHLIKTRGQQVTLRCSPISGHKSVSWYQQVLGQGPQFIFQYYEKEERGRGNFPDRFSARQFPNYSSELNVNALLLGDSALYLCASSYGQELMNTEAFFGQGTRLTVV.

V and J are TRBV11-2 and TRBJ2-3; D gene ambiguous. CDR1 SGHAT and CDR2 FQNNGV come from the germline V gene. Trimming removed 3 bases from V and 0 bases from J, with 10 bases in between. CDR3 length equals 15 residues. CDR3 bases: TGTGCCAGCAGCTTCAAACCAACAAGCACAGATACGCAGTATTTT. The encoded protein is CASSFKPTSTDTQYF.

This clonotype was seen more than once but under ten times. The chain employs TRBV24-1 and TRBJ2-3, with 12 positions matching TRBD2. Germline V CDR1 and CDR2: KGHDR, SFDVKD. The CDR3 sequence is 16 residues long. The V segment lost 3 bases and the J segment 3 bases; nucleotides outside the gene matches: 3. CDR3 DNA sequence: TGTGCCACCAGTGATACGACTAGCGGGAGAACAGATACGCAGTATTTT. Protein sequence: CATSDTTSGRTDTQYF.

This clonotype was counted only a few times. This chain uses TRBV6-4 with TRBJ1-5; 7 bases fit TRBD1. The CDR3 totals 16 residues. CDR1 is MRHNA and CDR2 is SNTAGT in the germline V gene. V gave up 4 bases and J gave up 3 bases; unmatched junction bases: 9. CDR3 amino acids: CASSGHGGQHNQPQHF. In DNA form, the CDR3 reads TGTGCCAGCAGTGGCCACGGGGGACAGCACAATCAGCCCCAGCATTTT.

The chain recombines TRBV10-3 with TRBJ2-1; TRBD2 aligns across 12 bases. The ends lost 0 bases at V and 6 bases at J; junction bases unmatched: 12. The CDR3 covers 19 residues. Germline CDR1 ENHRY, CDR2 SYGVKD. The CDR3, as DNA: TGTGCCATCAGTGAGTCGGCGAGTCTAGCGGGAGGGGCAATCAATGAGCAGTTCTTC. Translation gives CAISESASLAGGAINEQFF.

V and J are TRBV20-1 and TRBJ2-1; TRBD1 aligns across 7 bases. Germline V gene data show CDR1 as DFQATT and CDR2 as SNEGSKA (reference sequence). After removal of 6 bases from V and 2 bases from J, the junction contained 7 bases not matched to a gene. The CDR3 is 14 amino acids. This chain's CDR3 is CSARTGTAYNEQFF. In DNA, the CDR3 is TGCAGTGCCCGCACGGGGACAGCCTACAATGAGCAGTTCTTC.